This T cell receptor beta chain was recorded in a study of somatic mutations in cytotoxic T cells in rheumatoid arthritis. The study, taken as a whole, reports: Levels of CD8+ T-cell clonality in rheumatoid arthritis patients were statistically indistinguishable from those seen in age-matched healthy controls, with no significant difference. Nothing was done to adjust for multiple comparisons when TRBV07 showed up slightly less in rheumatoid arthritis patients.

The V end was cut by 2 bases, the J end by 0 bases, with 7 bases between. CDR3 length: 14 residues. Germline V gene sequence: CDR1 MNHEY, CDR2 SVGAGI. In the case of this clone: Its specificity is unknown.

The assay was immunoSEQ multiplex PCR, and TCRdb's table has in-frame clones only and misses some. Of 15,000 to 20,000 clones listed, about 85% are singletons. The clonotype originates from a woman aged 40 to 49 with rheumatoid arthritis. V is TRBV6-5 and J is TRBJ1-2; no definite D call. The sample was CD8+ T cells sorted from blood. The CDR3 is CASSYLSANYGYTF. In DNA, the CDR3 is TGTGCCAGCAGTTACCTCTCGGCTAACTATGGCTACACCTTC.